Shown below are 25 T cell receptor beta chains from a single sample sequenced in a study of technical replicates of blood from several donors. Using immunoSEQ multiplex PCR, the repertoire was profiled, and TCRdb retains in-frame clones only, with some absent. The sample has about 79,000 clones; 94% are singletons. The specimen sequenced was T cells isolated from PBMCs. All receptors derive from a human donor in good health.

The CDR3 nucleotides read TGTGCCAGCAGTGAATGGACTTCCGGGACAGCCACCTACGAGCAGTACTTC. Translating gives CASSEWTSGTATYEQYF. The V call is TRBV6-1, the J call TRBJ2-7; TRBD1 matches 7 bases. Per the germline V gene, CDR1 is MNHNS and CDR2 is SASEGT. V gave up 2 bases and J gave up 2 bases; unmatched junction bases: 12. The CDR3 has 17 amino acids.

The chain has TRBV20-1 and TRBJ1-2, with unresolved D. The length of the CDR3 is 8 residues. The germline V gene encodes CDR1 DFQATT and CDR2 SNEGSKA (reference sequence). CDR3 region: CSAGGYTF. The CDR3 DNA reads as TGCAGCGCGGGAGGCTACACCTTC.

The chain has TRBV19 and TRBJ1-2; no clear D gene. V lost 4 bases to trimming and J lost 1 base, with 13 bases between them. Germline-derived CDR1 and CDR2 are LNHDA and SQIVND (reference sequence). The CDR3 totals 15 residues. The chain's CDR3 is CASSTWVGVNYGYTF. The CDR3 nucleotides read TGTGCCAGTAGTACCTGGGTCGGAGTTAACTATGGCTACACCTTC.

The CDR3 sequence: CASSVGLNYGYTF. DNA of the CDR3: TGCGCCAGCAGCGTAGGACTGAACTATGGCTACACCTTC. This sequence joins TRBV5-1 and TRBJ1-2; D is undetermined. The CDR3 is 13 amino acids. Germline-derived CDR1 and CDR2 are SGHRS and YFSETQ. V gave up 4 bases and J gave up 2 bases, with 9 bases separating them.

V is TRBV27 and J is TRBJ1-5; D is unclear. Germline V gene lookup returns CDR1 MNHEY and CDR2 SMNVEV (reference sequence). This CDR3 region has 12 residues. Trimming removed 3 bases from V and 7 bases from J, with 7 bases in between. The CDR3 sequence is CASSFTEQPQHF. The CDR3 region has the DNA TGTGCCAGCAGTTTTACAGAGCAGCCCCAGCATTTT.

This clone occurred once. The chain combines TRBV5-1 with TRBJ1-3, with TRBD1 as a possible D gene (5 bases). Germline V gives CDR1 SGHRS, CDR2 YFSETQ. Trimming left V 1 base short and J 1 base short, with 9 bases between. There are 15 residues in the CDR3. Here the CDR3 reads CASSLQDSSGNTIYF. Written as DNA, the CDR3 is TGCGCCAGCAGCTTGCAAGACAGTTCTGGAAACACCATATATTTT.

V and J are TRBV4-1 and TRBJ1-2; weak D call: TRBD1 (6 bases). This CDR3 has 14 amino acids. The ends were cut back, 1 base at V and 4 bases at J, with 10 bases in the middle. Germline V gene sequence: CDR1 MGHRA, CDR2 YSYEKL. DNA for the CDR3: TGCGCCAGCAGCCAAGGGGCAGGGGCCTATGGCTACACCTTC. Translating it yields CASSQGAGAYGYTF.

V and J are TRBV2 and TRBJ2-5; tentative D call: TRBD2 (5 bases). In germline, CDR1 is SNHLY, CDR2 FYNNEI. There are 16 residues in the CDR3. Trimming shortened V by 7 bases and J by 5 bases, and 23 bases separated the two germline ends. CDR3 coding DNA: TGTGCCAGCATCGGGATGTTGGAAAGCGGATGGGAGACCCAGTACTTC. Protein product: CASIGMLESGWETQYF. Combining the CDR3 with reference TRBV2 and TRBJ2-5 gives the whole variable domain EPEVTQTPSHQVTQMGQEVILRCVPISNHLYFYWYRQILGQKVEFLVSFYNNEISEKSEIFDDQFSVERPDGSNFTLKIRSTKLEDSAMYFCASIGMLESGWETQYFGPGTRLLVL.

This chain links TRBV2 with TRBJ1-1, with 8 bases fitting TRBD1. J was trimmed by 6 bases and V by 6 bases; bases with no gene match: 9. The CDR3 is 14 residues long. Per the germline V gene, CDR1 is SNHLY and CDR2 is FYNNEI. In nucleotides, the CDR3 is TGTGCCAGCAGGGGCCCCGGACAGGGTCCTGAAGCTTTCTTT. This gives the protein CASRGPGQGPEAFF.

The chain employs TRBV11-1 and TRBJ2-1; 8 bases fit TRBD2. The CDR3 is 12 amino acids. Germline assignment: CDR1 SGHAT and CDR2 FQDESV (reference sequence). V was clipped by 7 bases and J by 12 bases; unmatched bases: 8. The CDR3 here is CASTGGGGGQFF. CDR3 DNA: TGTGCCAGCACCGGGGGGGGCGGTGGGCAGTTCTTC.

This chain links TRBV10-2 with TRBJ1-5; D unclear. CDR3 size: 13 residues. V was cut by 3 bases and J by 6 bases, with 9 bases left in between. The germline V gene has CDR1 WSHSY and CDR2 SAAADI. As DNA, the CDR3 is TGCGCCAGCAGTGATTTACAGACTCAGCCCCAGCATTTT. Amino acids: CASSDLQTQPQHF.

The rearrangement joins TRBV2 to TRBJ2-7; weak D call: TRBD2 (5 bases). Trimming left V 8 bases short and J 2 bases short, with 10 bases between. Germline CDR1 is SNHLY and CDR2 is FYNNEI. The CDR3 consists of 12 residues. DNA for the CDR3: TGTGCCAGCGCGCTAGCCGCCTACGAGCAGTACTTC. Residues: CASALAAYEQYF.

The chain joins TRBV5-4 to TRBJ2-2, with D possibly TRBD2 on 5 matching bases. CDR1 and CDR2 (germline): SGHNT, YYREEE (reference sequence). The CDR3 totals 15 residues. Trimming left V 4 bases short and J 6 bases short, with 16 bases between. The CDR3 DNA reads as TGTGCCAGCAGCACTAGGACCGGCAAGGCCGGGGAGCTGTTTTTT. This gives the protein CASSTRTGKAGELFF.

V and J are TRBV15 and TRBJ1-6; D remains unclear. In germline, CDR1 is LNHNV, CDR2 YYDKDF (reference sequence). V was clipped by 2 bases and J by 5 bases, with 4 bases between them. The length of the CDR3 is 13 residues. This chain's CDR3 is CATSRTDNSPLHF. Written as DNA, the CDR3 is TGTGCCACCAGCAGAACAGATAATTCACCCCTCCACTTT.

The gene calls are TRBV30 and TRBJ2-4; the match to TRBD2 covers 9 bases. V was pared by 5 bases and J by 2 bases, with 4 bases of the junction left unmatched. The CDR3 loop spans 14 amino acids. Germline CDR1 reads GTSNPN; CDR2 reads SVGIG (reference sequence). The DNA of the CDR3 is TGTGCCTGGGGTGCGGGGGGGACCAAAAACATTCAGTACTTC. It translates to CAWGAGGTKNIQYF. The variable domain in full, with the rest retrieved from reference TRBV30 and TRBJ2-4, is SQTIHQWPATLVQPVGSPLSLECTVEGTSNPNLYWYRQAAGRGLQLLFYSVGIGQISSEVPQNLSASRPQDRQFILSSKKLLLSDSGFYLCAWGAGGTKNIQYFGAGTRLSVL.

The chain uses TRBV5-1 and TRBJ2-1; possibly TRBD2 for D (6 bases). The CDR3 contains 14 residues. CDR1 and CDR2 from the germline V gene are SGHRS and YFSETQ. Trimming stripped 0 bases from V and 8 bases from J, with 12 bases between. The CDR3 is CASSLAGAVHEQFF. For the CDR3, the DNA is TGCGCCAGCAGCTTGGCGGGAGCGGTCCATGAGCAGTTCTTC.

This chain connects TRBV29-1 to TRBJ2-7, with D unresolved. The CDR3 is 12 residues long. CDR1 is SQVTM, CDR2 ANQGSEA, per germline. Trimming cost V 4 bases and J 2 bases, with 9 bases left between them. In DNA, the CDR3 is TGCAGCGTTGTACAGAAACCCTACGAGCAGTACTTC. This translates into CSVVQKPYEQYF.

V is TRBV11-3 and J is TRBJ2-1; TRBD2 might be the D (6 bases). The CDR3 spans 13 residues. Trimming stripped 2 bases from V and 9 bases from J, with 11 bases between. Germline V CDR1 and CDR2: SGHNT, YENEEA. The CDR3 sequence is CASSLRTGVEQFF. The CDR3 DNA sequence: TGTGCCAGCAGCTTACGAACGGGAGTTGAGCAGTTCTTC. The variable domain in full, with the rest retrieved from reference TRBV11-3 and TRBJ2-1, is EAGVVQSPRYKIIEKKQPVAFWCNPISGHNTLYWYLQNLGQGPELLIRYENEEAVDDSQLPKDRFSAERLKGVDSTLKIQPAELGDSAVYLCASSLRTGVEQFFGPGTRLTVL.

This clone has only one observation. The V call is TRBV7-7, the J call TRBJ2-5; the match to TRBD1 covers 7 bases. The CDR3 is 14 residues long. The V gene's germline CDR1 is SSHAT and CDR2 FNYEAQ (reference sequence). Germline trimming cut 2 bases from V and 3 bases from J; bases unmatched to any gene: 3. CDR3 region: CASSLNRGEETQYF. In DNA form, the CDR3 reads TGTGCCAGCAGCTTAAACAGGGGAGAAGAGACCCAGTACTTC. Drawing the rest from reference TRBV7-7 and TRBJ2-5, the complete variable domain is GAGVSQSPRYKVTKRGQDVTLRCDPISSHATLYWYQQALGQGPEFLTYFNYEAQPDKSGLPSDRFSAERPEGSISTLTIQRTEQRDSAMYRCASSLNRGEETQYFGPGTRLLVL.

Only one count was recorded for this clone. J is TRBJ2-1 and V is TRBV6-5; 10 bases match TRBD2. The V gene's germline CDR1 is MNHEY and CDR2 SVGAGI. After removal of 6 bases from V and 4 bases from J, the junction contained 6 bases not matched to a gene. The CDR3 loop spans 15 amino acids. CDR3 nucleotides: TGTGCCAGCAGCACTACTAGCGGGACATACAATGAGCAGTTCTTC. Translated, it gives CASSTTSGTYNEQFF.

This clone was detected only a few times. J is TRBJ2-7 and V is TRBV6-1; possibly TRBD1 for D (6 bases). CDR3 length: 13 residues. CDR1 and CDR2 from the germline V gene are MNHNS and SASEGT. The V and J ends lost 10 bases and 2 bases respectively, with 15 bases between them. DNA for the CDR3: TGTGCCACTTCGAGACAGGCACCCTACGAGCAGTACTTC. Its translation: CATSRQAPYEQYF.

The CDR3 nucleotides are TGTGCCAGCTCCGGGGAGAGCTCCTACAATGAGCAGTTCTTC. Translation: CASSGESSYNEQFF. The V and J genes are TRBV27 and TRBJ2-1, with D possibly TRBD2 on 5 matching bases. Germline V lookup: CDR1 MNHEY, CDR2 SMNVEV (reference sequence). Trimming cost V 8 bases and J 0 bases, with 11 bases left between them. The CDR3 consists of 14 residues.

This chain joins TRBV11-1 and TRBJ1-2; unclear D gene. In germline, CDR1 is SGHAT, CDR2 FQDESV (reference sequence). The CDR3 is made up of 12 amino acids. Trimming removed 5 bases from V and 4 bases from J, with 8 bases in between. For the CDR3, the DNA is TGTGCCAGCAGCCCCAGTGGCTATGGCTACACCTTC. Translated, it gives CASSPSGYGYTF.

V and J are TRBV11-2 and TRBJ2-1; 9 bases map to TRBD1. V gave up 5 bases and J gave up 0 bases; unmatched junction bases: 5. Germline CDR1 and CDR2: SGHAT and FQNNGV. This CDR3 region has 16 residues. DNA for the CDR3: TGTGCCAGCAGCACTGGGACAGGGACCTCCTACAATGAGCAGTTCTTC. Amino acids: CASSTGTGTSYNEQFF.

The chain links TRBV29-1 to TRBJ1-5, with D perhaps TRBD1 (6 bases). The V gene's germline CDR1 is SQVTM and CDR2 ANQGSEA. The CDR3 has 13 residues. With 1 base removed from V and 7 bases from J, the gap between germline ends came to 11 bases. The CDR3 sequence: CSVEAHGQQPQHF. In DNA, the CDR3 is TGCAGCGTTGAAGCCCATGGACAGCAGCCCCAGCATTTT.